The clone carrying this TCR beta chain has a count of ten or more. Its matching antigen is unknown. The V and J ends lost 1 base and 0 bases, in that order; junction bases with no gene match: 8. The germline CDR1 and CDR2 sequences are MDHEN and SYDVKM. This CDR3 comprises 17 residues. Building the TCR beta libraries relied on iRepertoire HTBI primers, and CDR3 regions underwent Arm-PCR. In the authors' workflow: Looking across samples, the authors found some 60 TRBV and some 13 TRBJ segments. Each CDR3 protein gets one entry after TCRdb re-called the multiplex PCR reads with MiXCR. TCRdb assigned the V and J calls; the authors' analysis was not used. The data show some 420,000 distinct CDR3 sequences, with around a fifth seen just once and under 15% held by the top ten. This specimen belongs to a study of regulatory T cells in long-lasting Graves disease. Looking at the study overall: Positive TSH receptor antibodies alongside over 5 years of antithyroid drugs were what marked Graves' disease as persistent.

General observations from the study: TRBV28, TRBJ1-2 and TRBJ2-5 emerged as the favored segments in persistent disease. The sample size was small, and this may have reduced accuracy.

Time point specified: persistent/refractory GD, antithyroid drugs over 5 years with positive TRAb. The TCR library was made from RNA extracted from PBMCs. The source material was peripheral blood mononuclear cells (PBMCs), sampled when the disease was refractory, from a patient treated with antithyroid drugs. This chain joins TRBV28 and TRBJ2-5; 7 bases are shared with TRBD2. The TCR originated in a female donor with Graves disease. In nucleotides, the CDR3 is TGTGCCAGCAGTTTATCTGCGGCGGGGGAACACCAAGAGACCCAGTACTTC. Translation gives CASSLSAAGEHQETQYF.